This T cell receptor (beta chain) was obtained from a study of T cells in Graves' hyperthyroidism and ophthalmopathy. Points from the study as a whole: Clonotypes that were expanded in thyroid above 0.001 mostly appeared in blood too.

This CDR3 spans 13 amino acids. V shed 4 bases and J shed 7 bases, with 13 bases lying between them. Researchers took RNA transcripts and amplified the TCR beta CDR3 regions from them. When the TCR CDR3 underwent first-round RT-PCR, the HTBI primer set was used. TCRdb reprocessed the multiplex PCR reads via MiXCR and lists one record per CDR3 protein. The sample carries some 770,000 distinct CDR3 sequences, about 16% recorded once. This clonotype was counted ten times or more. Its antigen is currently unknown. Source material: blood. The V gene is TRBV12-3 or TRBV12-4, the J gene TRBJ2-5; no clear D gene. The clonotype originates from a man aged 18 to 30 with Graves' hyperthyroidism. CDR3 sequence reads: CASSSGQSGTQYF. Written as DNA, the CDR3 is TGTGCCAGCAGTTCGGGCCAAAGTGGGACCCAGTACTTC.